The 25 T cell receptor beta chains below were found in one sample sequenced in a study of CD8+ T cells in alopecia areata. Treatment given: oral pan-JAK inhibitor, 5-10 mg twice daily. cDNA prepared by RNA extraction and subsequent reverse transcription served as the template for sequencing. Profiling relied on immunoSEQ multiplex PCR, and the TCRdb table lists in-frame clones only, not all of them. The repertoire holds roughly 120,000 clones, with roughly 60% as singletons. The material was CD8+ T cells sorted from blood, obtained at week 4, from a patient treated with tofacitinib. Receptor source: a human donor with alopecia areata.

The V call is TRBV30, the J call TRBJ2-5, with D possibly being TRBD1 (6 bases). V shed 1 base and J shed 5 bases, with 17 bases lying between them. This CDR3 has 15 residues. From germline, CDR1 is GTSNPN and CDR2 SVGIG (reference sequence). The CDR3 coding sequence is TGTGCCTGGAGTGACCCGCAGGGGTTGGGGGAGACCCAGTACTTC. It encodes CAWSDPQGLGETQYF.

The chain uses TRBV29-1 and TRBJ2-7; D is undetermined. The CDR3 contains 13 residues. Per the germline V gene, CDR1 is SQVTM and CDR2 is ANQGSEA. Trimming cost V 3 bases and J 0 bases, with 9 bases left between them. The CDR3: CSVEVRASYEQYF. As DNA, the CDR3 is TGCAGCGTTGAGGTACGGGCCTCCTACGAGCAGTACTTC.

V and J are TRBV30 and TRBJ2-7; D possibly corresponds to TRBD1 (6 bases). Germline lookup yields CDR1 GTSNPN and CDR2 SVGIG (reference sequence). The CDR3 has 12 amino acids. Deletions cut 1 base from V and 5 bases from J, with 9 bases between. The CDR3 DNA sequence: TGTGCCTGGAGTGCACCAGGGGACGAGCAGTACTTC. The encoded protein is CAWSAPGDEQYF.

Here the CDR3 DNA reads TGTGCCAGCAGGACAGGGGTGAATCAGCCCCAGCATTTT. It specifies CASRTGVNQPQHF. The chain recombines TRBV6-5 with TRBJ1-5; 8 nucleotides align to TRBD1. The trim removed 6 bases at V and 4 bases at J, leaving 2 bases unmatched. Germline-derived CDR1 and CDR2 are MNHEY and SVGAGI. CDR3 length equals 13 residues.

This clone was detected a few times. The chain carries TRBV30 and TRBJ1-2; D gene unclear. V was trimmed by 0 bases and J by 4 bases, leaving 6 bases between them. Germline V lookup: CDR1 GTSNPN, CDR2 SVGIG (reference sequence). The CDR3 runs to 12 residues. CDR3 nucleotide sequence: TGTGCCTGGAGTGTCGTGGGCTATGGCTACACCTTC. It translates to CAWSVVGYGYTF.

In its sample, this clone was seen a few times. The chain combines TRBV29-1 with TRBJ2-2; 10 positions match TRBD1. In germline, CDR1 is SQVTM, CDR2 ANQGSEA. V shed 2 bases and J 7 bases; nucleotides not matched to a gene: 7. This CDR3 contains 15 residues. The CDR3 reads CSVETGQGDSGELFF. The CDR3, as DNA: TGCAGCGTTGAAACTGGACAGGGGGATAGCGGGGAGCTGTTTTTT.

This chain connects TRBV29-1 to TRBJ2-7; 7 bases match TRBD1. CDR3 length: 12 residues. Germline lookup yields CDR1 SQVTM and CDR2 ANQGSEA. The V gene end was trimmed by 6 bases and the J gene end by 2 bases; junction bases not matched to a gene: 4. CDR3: CSVPDRAYEQYF. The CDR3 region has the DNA TGCAGCGTGCCAGACAGGGCCTACGAGCAGTACTTC.

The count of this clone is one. The CDR3 bases are TGTGCCAGCAGCGCACAGGGGGCAGCTGGAAACACCATATATTTT. This encodes CASSAQGAAGNTIYF. This sequence joins TRBV9 and TRBJ1-3; 9 bases line up with TRBD1. CDR1 and CDR2 from the germline V gene are SGDLS and YYNGEE. The CDR3 has 15 amino acids. J gave up 2 bases and V 3 bases, and 3 bases lay outside the gene matches.

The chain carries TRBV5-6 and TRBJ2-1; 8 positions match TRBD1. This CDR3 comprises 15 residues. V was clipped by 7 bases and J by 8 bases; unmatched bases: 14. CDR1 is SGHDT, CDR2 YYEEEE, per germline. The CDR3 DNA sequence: TGTGCCAGCCGAGCCCAGGGGGCGCGATGGGATGAGCAGTTCTTC. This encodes CASRAQGARWDEQFF.

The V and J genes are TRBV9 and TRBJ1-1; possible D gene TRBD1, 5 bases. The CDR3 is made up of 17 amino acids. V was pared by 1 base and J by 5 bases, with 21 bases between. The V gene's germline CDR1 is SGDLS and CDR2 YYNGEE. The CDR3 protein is CASSVIGADEGLTEAFF. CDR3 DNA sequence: TGTGCCAGCAGCGTAATAGGGGCAGACGAGGGTTTGACTGAAGCTTTCTTT.

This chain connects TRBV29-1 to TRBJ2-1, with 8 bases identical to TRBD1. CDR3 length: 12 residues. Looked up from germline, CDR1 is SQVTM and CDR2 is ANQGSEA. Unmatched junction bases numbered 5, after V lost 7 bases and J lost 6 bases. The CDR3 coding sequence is TGCAGCGCCTCGACAGGGGTCAATGAGCAGTTCTTC. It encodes CSASTGVNEQFF.

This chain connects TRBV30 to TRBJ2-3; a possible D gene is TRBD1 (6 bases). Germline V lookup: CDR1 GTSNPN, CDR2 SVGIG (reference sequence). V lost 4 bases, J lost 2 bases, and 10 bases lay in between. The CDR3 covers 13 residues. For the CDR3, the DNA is TGTGCCTGGACAGGGGCGAACACAGATACGCAGTATTTT. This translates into CAWTGANTDTQYF. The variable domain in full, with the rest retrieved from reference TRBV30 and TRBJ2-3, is SQTIHQWPATLVQPVGSPLSLECTVEGTSNPNLYWYRQAAGRGLQLLFYSVGIGQISSEVPQNLSASRPQDRQFILSSKKLLLSDSGFYLCAWTGANTDTQYFGPGTRLTVL.

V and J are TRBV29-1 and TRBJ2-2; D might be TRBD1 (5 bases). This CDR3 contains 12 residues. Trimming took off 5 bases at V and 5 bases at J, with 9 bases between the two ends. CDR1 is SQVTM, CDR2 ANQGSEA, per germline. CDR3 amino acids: CSVQGWTGELFF. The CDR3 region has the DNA TGCAGCGTTCAGGGTTGGACCGGGGAGCTGTTTTTT.

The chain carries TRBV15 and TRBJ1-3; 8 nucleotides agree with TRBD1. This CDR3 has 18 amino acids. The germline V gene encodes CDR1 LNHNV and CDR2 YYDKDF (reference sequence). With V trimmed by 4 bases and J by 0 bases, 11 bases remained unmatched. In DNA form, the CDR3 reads TGTGCCACCAGCACCCACGACCCGACAGGGGCCTCTGGAAACACCATATATTTT. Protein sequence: CATSTHDPTGASGNTIYF.

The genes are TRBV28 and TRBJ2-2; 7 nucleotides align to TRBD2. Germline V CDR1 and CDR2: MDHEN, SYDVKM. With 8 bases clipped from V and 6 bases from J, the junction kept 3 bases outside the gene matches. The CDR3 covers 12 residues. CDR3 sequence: CASRGEPGELFF. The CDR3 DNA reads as TGTGCCAGCCGGGGGGAACCCGGGGAGCTGTTTTTT.

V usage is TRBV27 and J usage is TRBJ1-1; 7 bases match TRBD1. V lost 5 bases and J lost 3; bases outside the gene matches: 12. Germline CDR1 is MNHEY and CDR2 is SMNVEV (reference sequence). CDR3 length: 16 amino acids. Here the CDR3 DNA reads TGTGCCAGCAGTCTAGGCCTACGACAGGGAGACACTGAAGCTTTCTTT. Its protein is CASSLGLRQGDTEAFF.

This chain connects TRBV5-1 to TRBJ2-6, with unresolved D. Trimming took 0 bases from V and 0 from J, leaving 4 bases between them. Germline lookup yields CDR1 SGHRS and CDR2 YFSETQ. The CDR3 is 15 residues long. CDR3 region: CASSLGPSGANVLTF. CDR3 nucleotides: TGCGCCAGCAGCTTGGGACCCTCTGGGGCCAACGTCCTGACTTTC.

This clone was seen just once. The CDR3 spells CASSYWAGRTDTQYF. DNA of the CDR3: TGTGCCAGCAGTTACTGGGCTGGGCGCACAGATACGCAGTATTTT. The rearrangement joins TRBV6-5 to TRBJ2-3; D not certain. The CDR3 is 15 amino acids. Germline loops: CDR1 MNHEY, CDR2 SVGAGI. Trimming shortened V by 1 base and J by 1 base, and 9 bases separated the two germline ends.

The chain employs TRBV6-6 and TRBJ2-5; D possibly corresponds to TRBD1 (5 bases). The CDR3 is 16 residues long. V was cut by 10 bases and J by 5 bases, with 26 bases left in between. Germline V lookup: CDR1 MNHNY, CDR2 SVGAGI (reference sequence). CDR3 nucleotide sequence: TGTGCCACTACTCAAACCGCGACGGTTGGGGCGGAGACCCAGTACTTC. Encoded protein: CATTQTATVGAETQYF.

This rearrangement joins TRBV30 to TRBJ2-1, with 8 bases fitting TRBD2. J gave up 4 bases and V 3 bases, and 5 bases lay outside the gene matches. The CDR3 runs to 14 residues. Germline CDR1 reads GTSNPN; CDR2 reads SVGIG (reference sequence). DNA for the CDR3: TGTGCCTGGAGGAGGACTAGCAATTACAATGAGCAGTTCTTC. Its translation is CAWRRTSNYNEQFF.

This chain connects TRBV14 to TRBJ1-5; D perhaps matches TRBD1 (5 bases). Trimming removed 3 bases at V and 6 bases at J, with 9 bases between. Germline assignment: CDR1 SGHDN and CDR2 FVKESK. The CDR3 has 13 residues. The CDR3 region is CASSQGVGQPQHF. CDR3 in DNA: TGTGCCAGCAGCCAGGGGGTTGGTCAGCCCCAGCATTTT.

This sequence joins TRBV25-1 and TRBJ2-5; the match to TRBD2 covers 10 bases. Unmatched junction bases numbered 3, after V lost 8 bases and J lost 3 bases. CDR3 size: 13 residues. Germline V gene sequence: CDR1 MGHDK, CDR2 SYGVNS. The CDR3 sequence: CASHLAGEETQYF. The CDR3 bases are TGTGCCAGCCACCTAGCGGGGGAAGAGACCCAGTACTTC.

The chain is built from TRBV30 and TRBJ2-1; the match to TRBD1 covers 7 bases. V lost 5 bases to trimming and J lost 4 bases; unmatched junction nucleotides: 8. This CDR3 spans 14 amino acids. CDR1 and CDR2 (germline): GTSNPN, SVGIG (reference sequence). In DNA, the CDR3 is TGTGCCTGGGGAAGGGGACAGACTTACAATGAGCAGTTCTTC. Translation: CAWGRGQTYNEQFF.

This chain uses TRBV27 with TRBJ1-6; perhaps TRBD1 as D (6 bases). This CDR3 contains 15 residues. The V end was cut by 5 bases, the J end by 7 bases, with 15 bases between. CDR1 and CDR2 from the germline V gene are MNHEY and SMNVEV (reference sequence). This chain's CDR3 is CASSTKGGLNSPLHF. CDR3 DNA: TGTGCCAGCAGTACCAAAGGGGGGCTCAATTCACCCCTCCACTTT.

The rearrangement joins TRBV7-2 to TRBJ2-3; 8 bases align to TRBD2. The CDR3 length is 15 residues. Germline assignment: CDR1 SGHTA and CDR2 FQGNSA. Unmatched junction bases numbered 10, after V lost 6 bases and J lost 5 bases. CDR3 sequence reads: CASSIPAGGGDTQYF. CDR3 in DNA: TGTGCCAGCAGTATTCCGGCGGGGGGAGGAGATACGCAGTATTTT.